This T cell receptor (beta chain) was profiled in a study of blood T cell repertoires in COVID-19 (TCRdb year 2020). Regarding the study in general: Samples from collaborators originated in the United States, Italy and Spain and spanned both the acute and convalescent phases of COVID-19. The sample metadata nearly always contained a de-identified subject ID, COVID-19 status, age in years and sex. Samples came from the ongoing ImmuneRACE study (first 160 participants) plus 1,254 subjects from 6 global collaborators. The prospective study material was composed of cDNA or gDNA derived from T cells, B-cell-depleted T cells, or PBMCs. The repertoires were released in a freely available public database meant as a resource for research on the immune response to SARS-CoV-2. Where HLA class I and class II types were available, the types were taken from metadata supplied by the sample provider, not from assay-based typing. Deeply sampled blood TCRbeta repertoires from subjects exposed to, actively infected with, or recovered from COVID-19 were included in the dataset. On the study overall, not on this receptor specifically: Clinical and demographic metadata were provided uncurated, with the amount varying by source and participant.

Samples from volunteer blood donors who had recovered from COVID-19 were contributed by a second Seattle source. Whole blood was collected in K2EDTA tubes by collaborating institutions according to the institutions' own protocols. Collaborator samples were shipped for TCRbeta analysis as frozen whole blood, isolated PBMCs, or DNA extracted from either sample type. The immunoSEQ Assay, a bias-controlled multiplex PCR, was used to amplify TCRbeta CDR3 regions from genomic DNA. In the paper's pipeline: Within the assay, amplification of reference gene primers was used to estimate how many nucleated cells each sample contained. To quantify the absolute abundance of each unique TCRbeta CDR3 rearrangement, sequence reads were collapsed and filtered. Productive Simpson clonality was computed per sample as the square root of Simpson's diversity index over productive rearrangements. Here the immuneACCESS table is served through TCRdb, limited to in-frame sequences with V and J called. Missing clones are a known gap in these copies; in checked studies unresolved V genes cover under half, and the rest lacks a known reason. That table is the source of V, J and clone size, and D and trimming were worked out from the DNA. For this sample there are around 200,000 clones; 87% appear just once. Of the sample, 9.5% to 15% is held by the ten largest clones.

CDR1 and CDR2 are read off the germline V gene as MGHRA and YSYEKL. Unmatched junction bases come to 8, with V trimmed by 4 bases and J by 4 bases. The CDR3 sequence holds 15 residues, the cysteine and phenylalanine included. Only CDR3 DNA remains: 45 bases, in frame from the first base. With regard to this clone: Its antigen is unknown. No clone much larger than this one lies a single base away; base qualities are absent.

The clonotype comes from a woman under 30 who had recovered from COVID-19. The sample was peripheral blood. The chain joins TRBV4-1 to TRBJ2-7, with 9 bases in between that match TRBD1. The CDR3 has the sequence CASSPRDREVYEQYF. The DNA reads TGCGCCAGCAGCCCCAGGGACAGGGAAGTTTACGAGCAGTACTTC.